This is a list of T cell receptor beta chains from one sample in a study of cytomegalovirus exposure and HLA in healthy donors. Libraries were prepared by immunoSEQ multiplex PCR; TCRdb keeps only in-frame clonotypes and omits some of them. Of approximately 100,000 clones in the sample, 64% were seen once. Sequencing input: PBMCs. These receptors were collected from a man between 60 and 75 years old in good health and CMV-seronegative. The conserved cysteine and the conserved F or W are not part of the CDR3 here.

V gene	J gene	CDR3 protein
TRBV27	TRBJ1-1	ATWAAALTEAF
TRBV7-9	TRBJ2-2	ASSFWGANTGELF
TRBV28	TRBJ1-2	ASSLSSPDYGYT
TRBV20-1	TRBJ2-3	SAARGGTQY
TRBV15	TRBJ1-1	ATSSRAPRNTEAF
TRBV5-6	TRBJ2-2	ASSPKSWDRGTGELF
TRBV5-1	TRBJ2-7	ASGRQGQGSYEQY
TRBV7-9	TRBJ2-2	ASSLGGPGTGELF
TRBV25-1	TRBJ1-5	ASSVVGQPQH
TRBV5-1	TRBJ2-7	ASSPGLAGGPGLQY
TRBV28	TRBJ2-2	ASGEIEARNTGELF
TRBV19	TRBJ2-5	ASSRNRGVQETQY
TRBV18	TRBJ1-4	ASSPPSFGAAEKLF
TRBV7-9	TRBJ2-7	ASSPRGAEQY
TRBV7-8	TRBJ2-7	ASSLGLAGSYEQY
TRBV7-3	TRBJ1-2	ASSFGQGVDGYT
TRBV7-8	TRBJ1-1	ASSLGVQGNTEAF
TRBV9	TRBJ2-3	ASSVLMSDTQY
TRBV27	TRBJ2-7	ASSGDSTYEQY
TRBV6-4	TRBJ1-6	ASSEGGQGASPLH
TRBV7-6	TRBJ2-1	ASSGDSWTYNEQF
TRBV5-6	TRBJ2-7	ASSPGGGRYYEQY
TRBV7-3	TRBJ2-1	ASSPHRLAGHNEQF
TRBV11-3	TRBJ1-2	ASSSRVSHYGYT
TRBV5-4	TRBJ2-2	ASSLSASGNTGELF
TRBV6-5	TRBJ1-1	ASSYWQGMGNTEAF
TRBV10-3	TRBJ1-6	AIRNSRDRGDSPLH
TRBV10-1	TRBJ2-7	ASSKTRGPYEQY
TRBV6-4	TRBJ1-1	ASSSGGGEAF
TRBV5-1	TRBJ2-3	ASRGGQGTDTQY
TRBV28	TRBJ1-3	ASSYGDTSGNTIY
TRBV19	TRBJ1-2	ASTPDRRGYT
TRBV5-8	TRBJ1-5	ASRPTRYSNQPQH
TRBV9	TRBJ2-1	ASSVALSPPSLWRDDYNEQF
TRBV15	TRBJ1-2	ATSRGTGYGYT
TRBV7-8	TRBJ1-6	ASSLEGGRAGSPLH
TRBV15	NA	ATSRGLAGAYEQY